The entry below gives a single TCR beta chain sequence along with its context. This clonotype has a handful of counts. It lacks a known antigen. Base qualities are not at hand, and no much larger clone is one base apart. The source of the sample is a study of response to subunit inactivated influenza vaccine (dated by TCRdb to the late 2010s). About the study as a whole: To follow how T cells responded to a trivalent subunit inactivated influenza vaccine, the researchers relied on deep quantitative profiling of the T cell receptor repertoire.

The library was made by RT-PCR. The data were produced on an Illumina HiSeq 2500. TCRdb's own reprocessing of the public reads used fastp at Q25 and MiXCR and kept productive beta chains. Entries that share a CDR3 protein sequence are merged under the most common genes and DNA. For this sample the table gives around 710,000 distinct CDR3 sequences, of which about 14% were detected only once. The ten biggest clones cover 5.5% to 7% of the sample. V is trimmed back by 2 bases and J by 1 base, and the junction contains 3 bases that no gene match accounts for. CDR1 and CDR2, looked up from the germline V gene, are MDHEN and SYDVKM. The CDR3 contains 16 residues, cysteine and phenylalanine counted. Only the CDR3 DNA is retained, 48 bases long and in frame from the first base. General conclusions and limits of the study: The authors proposed that each seasonal influenza vaccination may bring in only a limited number of new T cells.

Recombination connected TRBV28 to TRBJ2-1; a stretch of 9 junction bases matches TRBD2. The sequence came from a man aged 45 to 65 who received an inactivated influenza vaccine. Donor details come from another sample of the same person, matched by shared clones. Source: PBMCs from blood, taken about 14 days before vaccination. The bases read TGTGCCAGCAGTTTAACCAGCGGGAGGTCCTACAATGAGCAGTTCTTC. This sequence encodes CASSLTSGRSYNEQFF.